Here is one TCR beta chain with its context. Its antigen remains unknown. Naivety among CD8 cells was defined by CD45RO negativity and positive CCR7 selection, thereby excluding terminally differentiated effector memory CD45RA+ cells. The CDR3 spans 11 residues. CDR1 and CDR2 from the germline V gene are SGHDT and YYEEEE. Trimming pared 3 bases from V and 6 bases from J, leaving 7 bases between. The assay was run at deep level. Sequenced by immunoSEQ multiplex PCR; TCRdb stores in-frame clones only, minus some. There are approximately 2,000,000 clones in the sample; around 93% occur only once, and 1.5% to 2% lies in the top ten. This sample is drawn from a study of shared clonotypes between healthy human individuals. General study findings and limits: A reduction in generation probabilities was seen for non-shared clonotypes relative to those shared by all four donors.

Sequenced: naive CD8+ T cells from PBMCs. J is TRBJ2-7 and V is TRBV5-6; D gene uncertain. This clonotype originated in a man aged 18 to 29 in good health. Some clones in this sample may be carry-over from other donors' samples. CDR3 sequence (DNA): TGTGCCAGCAGCTACAAATCCGAGCAGTACTTC. Translating it yields CASSYKSEQYF.